The T cell receptor beta chain under discussion was sequenced for a study of T cell repertoires in cytomegalovirus infection. The CDR3 sequence is 13 residues long. The germline CDR1 and CDR2 sequences are MNHEY and SVGAGI. Trimming removed 6 bases at V and 6 bases at J, with 15 bases between. To note about this clonotype: A single base separates this from a much larger clone, so it may be a read error.

MiXCR, applied by TCRdb to the reads, yields one record per CDR3 protein. The top ten hold approximately 11% of the sample, which has 150,000 to 160,000 distinct CDR3 sequences, around a quarter seen once. The chain links TRBV6-5 to TRBJ2-7; the D gene could be TRBD1 or TRBD2 (5 bases each). The sequencing sample was made of PBMCs. The sequence derives from a human donor in good health (CMV status not recorded). Some clones in this sample may be carry-over from other donors' samples. The CDR3 region is CASRIFQGVEQYF. The CDR3 DNA is TGTGCCAGCAGGATTTTCCAGGGAGTCGAGCAGTACTTC.